Listed below are T cell receptor beta chains from one sample, sequenced in a study of T cell responses to AZD1222 COVID-19 vaccine. Here immunoSEQ multiplex PCR was the method, and the copy in TCRdb shows in-frame clones only, minus some. The table has about 160,000 clones, 80% to 90% seen once; the top ten hold 4.5% to 6.5%. Sample: peripheral blood, taken on day 0 of AZD1222 vaccination. Every receptor here comes from an adult in good health. Both conserved end residues are part of each CDR3.

V gene	J gene	CDR3 protein
TRBV6-2/TRBV6-3	TRBJ2-7	CASSSVEQYF
TRBV7-2	TRBJ2-1	CASSSKTRGWYNEQFF
TRBV19	TRBJ1-4	CASSRRRDSLNEKLFF
TRBV9	TRBJ2-1	CASSVGGYESSYNEQFF
TRBV28	TRBJ2-7	CATYRGSLSYEQYF
TRBV6-5	TRBJ2-7	CASKRTATSYEQYF
TRBV24-1	TRBJ2-2	CATAGQEKGANTGELFF
TRBV9	TRBJ2-5	CASSVLAGGVGPETQYF
TRBV11-2	TRBJ1-2	CASSLGGTGDLYGYTF
TRBV29-1	TRBJ1-2	CSGSLLYGGYTF
TRBV7-2	TRBJ1-2	CASRLTGGDYGYTF
TRBV7-3	TRBJ1-1	CASSFRGERTEAFF
TRBV24-1	TRBJ2-2	CATSDGRAGTGELFF
TRBV5-5	TRBJ1-5	CASSLRPYNQPQHF
TRBV4-3	TRBJ2-3	CASSQNRGDTQYF
TRBV5-1	TRBJ2-5	CASSVGSGPQETQYF
TRBV7-9	TRBJ1-1	CASSWNQGTEAFF
TRBV4-2	TRBJ2-7	CASSQTSWSDYEQYF
TRBV10-3	TRBJ2-2	CAISADSIYTGELFF
TRBV11-2	TRBJ2-1	CASSSLLLNEQFF
TRBV28	TRBJ2-1	CASSSGGGGAYNEQFF
TRBV12-5	TRBJ2-1	CASGLELGSGFRNEQFF
TRBV19	TRBJ1-2	CASSPAGGRRFDGYTF
TRBV13	TRBJ2-5	CASSSLGGPGETQYF
TRBV7-2	TRBJ1-5	CASSRRWTGDQPQHF
TRBV4-2	TRBJ1-2	CASSQAGRPPSVGYGYTF
TRBV29-1	TRBJ1-3	CSVVEQGVFGNTIYF
TRBV25-1	TRBJ2-1	CASRGTSGRGYNEQFF
TRBV6-2/TRBV6-3	TRBJ1-5	CASTPGGSYSNQPQHF
TRBV4-1	TRBJ2-5	CASSLQDRQGTQYF
TRBV7-9	TRBJ1-1	CASSFRSGSRPNTEAFF
TRBV29-1	TRBJ1-2	CSVTDRANYGYTF
TRBV2	TRBJ1-1	CASSPPLRLVTEAFF
TRBV27	TRBJ1-2	CATGVQGGLYGYTF
TRBV6-1	TRBJ1-2	CASSESGTNYGYTF
TRBV7-2	TRBJ1-5	CASSLALGAPSNQPQHF
TRBV6-2/TRBV6-3	TRBJ2-1	CASSAGTSFNEQFF
TRBV7-3	TRBJ1-3	CASSLMGPVSGNTIYF
TRBV28	TRBJ2-7	CASSLRRTSGRFDEQYF
TRBV18	TRBJ1-1	CASSKTGAPEAFF
TRBV2	TRBJ1-1	CASMRTGGMNTEAFF
TRBV5-1	TRBJ2-7	CASSSQGEGLREQYF
TRBV12-3/TRBV12-4	TRBJ1-2	CASSKGQGGYTF
TRBV5-1	TRBJ1-1	CASSDARGLSEAFF
TRBV7-9	TRBJ2-5	CASSLAGRDQETQYF
TRBV7-2	TRBJ1-4	CASSPRTGTNEKLFF
TRBV12-3/TRBV12-4	TRBJ2-2	CASGSGTGELFF
TRBV27	TRBJ1-5	CASSLTGARGQPQHF
TRBV5-8	TRBJ1-6	CASSSWTGPYLHF
TRBV6-6	TRBJ2-3	CASRQSSTDTQYF